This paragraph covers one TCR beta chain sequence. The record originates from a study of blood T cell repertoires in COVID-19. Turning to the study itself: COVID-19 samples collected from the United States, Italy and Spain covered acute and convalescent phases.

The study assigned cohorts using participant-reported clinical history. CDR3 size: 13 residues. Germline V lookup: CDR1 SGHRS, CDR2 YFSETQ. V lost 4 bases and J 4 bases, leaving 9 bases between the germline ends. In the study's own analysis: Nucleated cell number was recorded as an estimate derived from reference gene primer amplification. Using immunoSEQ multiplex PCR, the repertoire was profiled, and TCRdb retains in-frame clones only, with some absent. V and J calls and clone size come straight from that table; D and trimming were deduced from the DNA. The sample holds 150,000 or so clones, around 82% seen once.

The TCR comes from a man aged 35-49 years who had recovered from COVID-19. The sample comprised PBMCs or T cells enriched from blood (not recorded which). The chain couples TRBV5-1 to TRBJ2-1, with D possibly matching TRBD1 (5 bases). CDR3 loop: CASSGASYNEQFF. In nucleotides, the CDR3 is TGCGCCAGCAGCGGGGCCAGTTACAATGAGCAGTTCTTC.